What follows are 9 T cell receptor beta chains derived from one specimen sequenced in a study of cytomegalovirus exposure and HLA in healthy donors. The PCR made use of 60 Vbeta and 13 Jbeta primers. Only in-frame clones appear in the TCRdb table, and some are missing; sequencing was by immunoSEQ multiplex PCR. Of roughly 140,000 clones in the sample, about two thirds were seen once. Sequencing was done on a sample of PBMCs. The receptors derive from a man aged 35 to 55 in good health and CMV-seronegative.

The V gene is TRBV6-5, the J gene TRBJ1-2, with D tentatively TRBD1 (6 bases). The CDR3 totals 13 residues. CDR1 MNHEY and CDR2 SVGAGI come from the germline V gene. Trimming pared 6 bases from V and 6 bases from J, leaving 14 bases between. The CDR3 is CASSRGTFNGYTF. The CDR3 nucleotides are TGTGCCAGCAGCCGAGGGACATTCAATGGCTACACCTTC.

The chain joins TRBV2 to TRBJ2-2; tentatively, D is TRBD2 (5 bases). V lost 3 bases to trimming and J lost 5 bases, with 13 bases between them. CDR3 size: 15 residues. Looked up from germline, CDR1 is SNHLY and CDR2 is FYNNEI. This chain's CDR3 is CASSETTAGTGELFF. CDR3 in DNA: TGTGCCAGCAGTGAGACTACGGCTGGAACCGGGGAGCTGTTTTTT.

This clone was counted a few times. The chain is built from TRBV29-1 and TRBJ1-2; 12 bases are shared with TRBD1. The trim removed 5 bases at V and 2 bases at J, leaving 3 bases unmatched. The CDR3 spans 14 residues. Germline V lookup: CDR1 SQVTM, CDR2 ANQGSEA. The CDR3 is CSVPGTGGNYGYTF. Written as DNA, the CDR3 is TGCAGCGTTCCAGGGACAGGGGGCAACTATGGCTACACCTTC.

As for this clone: Other DNA sequences in the same sample also yield this CDR3. The V and J genes are TRBV7-2 and TRBJ2-7, with 10 nucleotides matching TRBD2. The V gene end was trimmed by 5 bases and the J gene end by 3 bases; junction bases not matched to a gene: 7. In germline, CDR1 is SGHTA, CDR2 FQGNSA. The CDR3 has 15 amino acids. CDR3 sequence reads: CASSPRTSGHYEQYF. Here the CDR3 DNA reads TGTGCCAGCAGCCCCCGGACTAGCGGCCACTACGAGCAGTACTTC.

The genes are TRBV10-1 and TRBJ2-5, with D unclear. The V end lost 4 bases, the J end lost 7 bases, and 13 bases lay between the germline ends. CDR1 is WNHNN and CDR2 is SYGVQD in the germline V gene (reference sequence). The CDR3 loop spans 13 amino acids. In nucleotides, the CDR3 is TGCGCCAGCAGTGCGGTGCAGTCGGGGACCCAGTACTTC. Amino acid sequence: CASSAVQSGTQYF.

The chain carries TRBV7-9 and TRBJ1-3; tentatively, D is TRBD1 (5 bases). Per germline, CDR1 SEHNR and CDR2 FQNEAQ (reference sequence). The CDR3 extends over 14 amino acids. Trimming pared 5 bases from V and 4 bases from J, leaving 12 bases between. CDR3 in DNA: TGTGCCAGCAGCCCATGGGGGGAAGGAAACACCATATATTTT. This gives the protein CASSPWGEGNTIYF.

This clone was observed once. The V and J genes are TRBV4-1 and TRBJ2-7; 16 positions agree with TRBD2. Germline V CDR1 and CDR2: MGHRA, YSYEKL. Trimming cost V 4 bases and J 9 bases; bases outside gene matches: 15. The CDR3 runs 18 residues. The CDR3 sequence is CASSPGTSGRGPLQGQYF. The DNA for the CDR3 is TGCGCCAGCAGCCCCGGGACTAGCGGGAGGGGCCCCCTCCAAGGGCAGTACTTC.

The J gene is TRBJ2-7, the V gene TRBV5-3; tentative D call: TRBD2 (6 bases). TRBV5-3 is labeled an ORF, and its function is uncertain. Trimming took 5 bases from V and 0 from J, leaving 12 bases between them. The CDR3 consists of 14 residues. The CDR3 DNA sequence: TGTGCCAGAAGTATCATCGGGAGCTCCTACGAGCAGTACTTC. Protein product: CARSIIGSSYEQYF.

The V and J genes are TRBV18 and TRBJ2-2; D is unresolved. The CDR3 is made up of 15 amino acids. Germline V lookup: CDR1 KGHSH, CDR2 LQKENI. Between the trimmed V and J ends, which lost 1 base and 2 bases, there was a span of 8 bases. CDR3 region: CASSPQAGNTGELFF. CDR3 DNA: TGTGCCAGCTCACCACAGGCAGGAAACACCGGGGAGCTGTTTTTT.